This T cell receptor beta chain was sequenced in a study of control samples from healthy donors and cancer patients. Produced via immunoSEQ multiplex PCR; TCRdb's table is partial and in-frame only. In the table there are around 180,000 clones, 88% of which are singletons. The CDR3 is made up of 15 amino acids. Germline CDR1 MNHEY, CDR2 SVGEGT. V lost 8 bases, J lost 3 bases, and 17 bases lay in between. Sequencing was performed on blood. This chain connects TRBV6-2 or TRBV6-3 to TRBJ2-1; tentatively, D is TRBD2 (6 bases). This clonotype was sampled from a woman younger than 45 in good health. CDR3 protein: CASGWGLQHYNEQFF. The CDR3 bases are TGTGCCAGCGGTTGGGGACTCCAGCACTACAATGAGCAGTTCTTC.